Below, 16 T cell receptor beta chains from the same sample are listed, as sequenced in a study of CD8 T cells in Susac syndrome. RNA in amounts of 0.5 to 1 ug was reverse transcribed with random hexamers. One entry per CDR3 protein, called by TCRdb with MiXCR from the immunoSEQ multiplex PCR reads. Of about 190,000 distinct CDR3 sequences listed, around 95% are singletons. Sample: CD4+ T cells from PBMCs. The receptors here all came from a human donor with Susac syndrome.

CDR3 sequence (DNA): TGTGCCAGCAGCTCCAATAGCGGGGAACACTACAATGAGCAGTTCTTC. Its protein is CASSSNSGEHYNEQFF. The rearrangement links TRBV7-2 to TRBJ2-1; 8 bases fit TRBD2. Germline assignment: CDR1 SGHTA and CDR2 FQGNSA. The J segment lost 3 bases and the V segment lost 4 bases, leaving 8 bases of the junction unmatched. This CDR3 contains 16 residues.

The V and J genes are TRBV2 and TRBJ1-2; no reliable D call. Germline V gene data show CDR1 as SNHLY and CDR2 as FYNNEI. Deletions cut 1 base from V and 6 bases from J, with 12 bases between. The CDR3 consists of 14 residues. The CDR3 sequence: CASSEVSRSHGYTF. DNA of the CDR3: TGTGCCAGCAGTGAAGTATCGAGATCCCATGGCTACACCTTC.

This clonotype showed up just once. This chain links TRBV12-3 or TRBV12-4 with TRBJ2-1, with 9 nucleotides matching TRBD2. Trimming took 3 bases from V and 12 from J; bases not matched to a gene: 6. The CDR3 is 13 residues long. This CDR3 reads CASSFSSGVGQFF. The CDR3 DNA sequence: TGTGCCAGCAGTTTTTCTAGCGGGGTGGGGCAGTTCTTC.

The V call is TRBV9, the J call TRBJ1-5; a weak D match, TRBD1 (5 bases). Per the germline V gene, CDR1 is SGDLS and CDR2 is YYNGEE. Trimming stripped 4 bases from V and 4 bases from J, with 12 bases between. The CDR3 covers 14 residues. CDR3 sequence (DNA): TGTGCCAGCAGCCGGGGGGGTGTAAATCAGCCCCAGCATTTT. Its protein is CASSRGGVNQPQHF.

The J gene is TRBJ2-3, the V gene TRBV4-2; 8 bases fit TRBD2. Germline assignment: CDR1 LGHNA and CDR2 YNFKEQ. Unmatched junction bases numbered 9, after V lost 4 bases and J lost 0 bases. There are 17 residues in the CDR3. Here the CDR3 reads CASSLDGSGESTDTQYF. CDR3 bases: TGTGCCAGCAGCCTAGACGGTAGCGGGGAGAGCACAGATACGCAGTATTTT.

The sample holds one count of this clonotype. The genes are TRBV30 and TRBJ1-3; no clear D gene. The V and J ends lost 5 bases and 2 bases respectively, with 10 bases between them. This CDR3 has 13 amino acids. Per germline, CDR1 GTSNPN and CDR2 SVGIG (reference sequence). The CDR3 bases are TGTGCCTGGCTCCCACAGCCTGGAAACACCATATATTTT. It specifies CAWLPQPGNTIYF.

The chain employs TRBV9 and TRBJ1-1; D possibly corresponds to TRBD1 (6 bases). This CDR3 is built from 14 residues. Looked up from germline, CDR1 is SGDLS and CDR2 is YYNGEE. The germline V and J ends were trimmed by 0 bases and 6 bases, with 12 bases remaining between them. This chain's CDR3 is CASSVGAGQSEAFF. In DNA, the CDR3 is TGTGCCAGCAGCGTAGGGGCTGGACAGTCTGAAGCTTTCTTT.

A single count supports this clonotype. The chain is built from TRBV30 and TRBJ2-1; 9 positions match TRBD2. This CDR3 is built from 13 residues. Germline loops: CDR1 GTSNPN, CDR2 SVGIG (reference sequence). With V trimmed by 8 bases and J by 7 bases, 9 bases remained unmatched. The CDR3 loop reads CALGRGGLNEQFF. For the CDR3, the DNA is TGTGCCCTCGGGCGGGGGGGCCTTAATGAGCAGTTCTTC.

The sample holds one count of this clonotype. The chain combines TRBV6-6 with TRBJ2-5; TRBD2 aligns across 9 bases. CDR1 is MNHNY and CDR2 is SVGAGI in the germline V gene (reference sequence). CDR3 size: 15 residues. V shed 7 bases, J shed 5 bases, and the junction held 11 bases outside the gene matches. CDR3 region: CASTLLGLAQETQYF. CDR3 nucleotides: TGTGCCAGCACTCTCCTCGGACTAGCGCAGGAGACCCAGTACTTC.

This chain connects TRBV4-1 to TRBJ2-7; TRBD2 agrees at 8 bases. The CDR3 runs to 15 residues. The germline gives CDR1 MGHRA, CDR2 YSYEKL. V shed 0 bases, J shed 2 bases, and the junction held 3 bases outside the gene matches. The CDR3 is CASSQDLAGTYEQYF. The CDR3 DNA sequence: TGCGCCAGCAGCCAAGATTTAGCGGGGACCTACGAGCAGTACTTC.

The J gene is TRBJ2-1, the V gene TRBV4-3; TRBD2 aligns across 9 bases. From germline, CDR1 is LGHNA and CDR2 YSLEER. V dropped 2 bases and J dropped 9; count of bases not matched to a gene: 14. The CDR3 length is 17 residues. CDR3 protein: CASSQTVSWGGGGEQFF. The CDR3, as DNA: TGCGCCAGCAGCCAAACGGTCTCTTGGGGCGGGGGGGGTGAGCAGTTCTTC.

CDR3 sequence reads: CASSQEEHTEAFF. The CDR3 region has the DNA TGTGCCAGCAGCCAAGAAGAGCACACTGAAGCTTTCTTT. The chain recombines TRBV14 with TRBJ1-1; D gene unclear. V was pared by 0 bases and J by 3 bases, with 5 bases between. CDR3 size: 13 residues. Germline V gives CDR1 SGHDN, CDR2 FVKESK.

This chain connects TRBV9 to TRBJ2-5; tentative D call: TRBD1 (6 bases). The germline V gene has CDR1 SGDLS and CDR2 YYNGEE. Trimming took off 0 bases at V and 4 bases at J, with 10 bases between the two ends. The CDR3 contains 14 residues. The CDR3, as DNA: TGTGCCAGCAGCGTAGCGGTCAGGGGAGAGACCCAGTACTTC. Translated, it gives CASSVAVRGETQYF. The variable domain in full, with the rest retrieved from reference TRBV9 and TRBJ2-5, is DSGVTQTPKHLITATGQRVTLRCSPRSGDLSVYWYQQSLDQGLQFLIQYYNGEERAKGNILERFSAQQFPDLHSELNLSSLELGDSALYFCASSVAVRGETQYFGPGTRLLVL.

The chain links TRBV28 to TRBJ1-1, with a possible D match to TRBD1 (6 bases). The germline CDR1 and CDR2 sequences are MDHEN and SYDVKM. The length of the CDR3 is 14 residues. V shed 6 bases and J shed 10 bases, with 21 bases lying between them. The chain's CDR3 is CASSPGTTEGRAFF. The CDR3 nucleotides read TGTGCCAGCAGCCCCGGGACAACGGAAGGGAGAGCTTTCTTT.

The DNA of the CDR3 is TGTGCCAGCATGCTTGCCTATGGCTACACCTTC. Translation: CASMLAYGYTF. V usage is TRBV2 and J usage is TRBJ1-2; D is unclear. This CDR3 is 11 amino acids long. CDR1 SNHLY and CDR2 FYNNEI come from the germline V gene. The V end was cut by 7 bases, the J end by 4 bases, with 7 bases between.

This chain uses TRBV9 with TRBJ2-3; D is perhaps TRBD1 or TRBD2 (5 bases each). The CDR3 has 14 residues. The V end lost 4 bases, the J end lost 6 bases, and 15 bases lay between the germline ends. Germline V gene lookup returns CDR1 SGDLS and CDR2 YYNGEE. DNA of the CDR3: TGTGCCAGCAGCCAAAGAGGGGTTCCTGATACGCAGTATTTT. This codes for CASSQRGVPDTQYF. The whole variable domain, filled in from reference TRBV9 and TRBJ2-3, reads DSGVTQTPKHLITATGQRVTLRCSPRSGDLSVYWYQQSLDQGLQFLIQYYNGEERAKGNILERFSAQQFPDLHSELNLSSLELGDSALYFCASSQRGVPDTQYFGPGTRLTVL.